This TCR beta chain was recorded in a study of persistence of HIV-infected CD4 T cells. About this clone itself: Its antigen is unknown.

The immunoSEQ assay was version 4, run in survey mode. The method was immunoSEQ multiplex PCR; TCRdb's version includes in-frame clones alone and lacks a portion of them. The repertoire holds thousands of clones, just over 60% seen once, with around 19% in the top ten. The stimulus was lysate of CMV-infected fibroblasts, around 10 ug/mL. CD4+ T cells upregulating both CD40 ligand and CD69 were sorted as responding cells. Germline CDR1 is LNHDA and CDR2 is SQIVND (reference sequence). The junction had 10 bases not matched to a gene; V was cut back by 8 bases and J by 7 bases. This CDR3 has 16 amino acids.

The material was CD4+ T cells sorted from PBMCs after roughly 17-hour stimulation, obtained from a patient who received antiretroviral therapy. This rearrangement joins TRBV19 to TRBJ2-1, with 14 nucleotides matching TRBD2. The TCR was taken from an adult man with HIV who was CMV-seropositive. The CDR3 region is CASFPRTSGRPNEQFF. In nucleotides, the CDR3 is TGTGCCAGTTTTCCCCGGACTAGCGGGAGGCCTAATGAGCAGTTCTTC.